A selection of T cell receptor beta chains follows, all from one sample in a study of brain T cells in children with intractable seizures. Profiled with immunoSEQ multiplex PCR; TCRdb holds only in-frame clones, not every one. The sample has some 62,000 clones; about 96% are singletons. Sequences were derived from peripheral blood, sampled at surgery. The receptors come from a boy under two years old with focal cortical dysplasia and intractable seizures. Both conserved end residues are part of each CDR3. Each record gives: J gene, V gene, clone size, D gene, CDR3 protein, CDR3 DNA. The D gene is left open where the match is weak. Not all rows give a size; the values are once, few, many and, for expanded clones, a class.

TRBJ2-4 | TRBV24-1 | - | TRBD2 | CATSDHPSGIGGLAKNIQYF | TGTGCCACCAGTGATCATCCTAGCGGGATAGGGGGTCTAGCCAAAAACATTCAGTACTTC
TRBJ1-5 | TRBV5-8 | - | - | CASSFGTGNQPQHF | TGTGCCAGCAGCTTTGGTACCGGCAATCAGCCCCAGCATTTT
TRBJ1-5 | TRBV28 | - | TRBD1 | CASSITGQGLYQPQHF | TGTGCCAGCAGCATCACCGGACAGGGGTTATATCAGCCCCAGCATTTT
TRBJ2-5 | TRBV7-2 | - | TRBD2 | CASSLALLAGGETQYF | TGTGCCAGCAGCTTAGCATTACTAGCGGGGGGAGAGACCCAGTACTTC
TRBJ1-2 | TRBV9 | - | TRBD1 | CASSTRTGGGYGYTF | TGTGCCAGCAGCACTCGGACAGGGGGGGGCTATGGCTACACCTTC
TRBJ2-5 | TRBV6-6 | - | - | CASTRDSQETQYF | TGTGCCAGCACCAGGGACTCCCAAGAGACCCAGTACTTC
TRBJ2-5 | TRBV7-8 | - | TRBD2 | CASSLVMRGGKETQYF | TGTGCCAGCAGCTTAGTAATGCGGGGGGGAAAAGAGACCCAGTACTTC
TRBJ1-2 | TRBV23-1 | - | - | CASVRYREGYTF | TGCGCCAGCGTACGATACAGGGAAGGCTACACCTTC
TRBJ1-4 | TRBV7-8 | once | - | CASSLEGGREKLFF | TGTGCCAGCAGCTTAGAGGGGGGAAGGGAAAAACTGTTTTTT
TRBJ2-5 | TRBV7-9 | - | - | CASTSEDTQETQYF | TGTGCCAGCACATCGGAAGATACCCAAGAGACCCAATACTTC
TRBJ1-5 | TRBV5-8 | - | - | CASSWSSNQPQHF | TGTGCCAGCAGCTGGAGTAGCAATCAGCCCCAGCATTTT
TRBJ2-5 | TRBV7-6 | - | TRBD2 | CASSFLKTSGGPPAQYF | TGTGCCAGCAGCTTCCTAAAGACTAGCGGGGGGCCCCCGGCCCAGTACTTC
TRBJ1-1 | TRBV5-4 | - | TRBD1 | CASSSELGQGNTEAFF | TGTGCCAGCAGTTCCGAATTGGGACAGGGGAACACTGAAGCTTTCTTT
TRBJ2-7 | TRBV4-1 | - | TRBD1 | CASSQDPGQGVYEQYF | TGCGCCAGCAGCCAAGACCCGGGACAGGGGGTATACGAGCAGTACTTC